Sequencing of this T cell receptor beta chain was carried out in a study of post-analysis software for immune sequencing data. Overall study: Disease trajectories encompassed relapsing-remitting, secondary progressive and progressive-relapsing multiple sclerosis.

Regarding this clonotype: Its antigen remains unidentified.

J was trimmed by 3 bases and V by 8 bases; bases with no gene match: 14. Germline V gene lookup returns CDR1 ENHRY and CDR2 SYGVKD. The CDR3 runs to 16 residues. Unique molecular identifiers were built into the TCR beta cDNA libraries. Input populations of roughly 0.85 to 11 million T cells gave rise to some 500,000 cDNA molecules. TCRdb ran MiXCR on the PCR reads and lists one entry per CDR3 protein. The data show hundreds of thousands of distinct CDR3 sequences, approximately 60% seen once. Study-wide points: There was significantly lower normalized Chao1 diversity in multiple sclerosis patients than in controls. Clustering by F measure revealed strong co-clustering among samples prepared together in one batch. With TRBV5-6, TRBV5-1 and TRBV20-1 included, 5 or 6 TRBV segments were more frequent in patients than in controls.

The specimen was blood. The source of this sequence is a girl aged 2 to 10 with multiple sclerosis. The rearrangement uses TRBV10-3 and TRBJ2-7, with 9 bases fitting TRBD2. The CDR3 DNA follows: TGTGCCATCTCCACAACCCTTAGCGGGAGATACTACGAGCAGTACTTC. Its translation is CAISTTLSGRYYEQYF.